The rows below give T cell receptor beta chains drawn from one sample of a study of T cell responses to AZD1222 COVID-19 vaccine. The method was immunoSEQ multiplex PCR; TCRdb's version includes in-frame clones alone and lacks a portion of them. Of 75,000 to 100,000 clones listed, around 91% are singletons. Sample: peripheral blood, taken on day 0 of AZD1222 vaccination. Receptors originate from an adult in good health. Each CDR3 is given with its conserved first and last residue. A D gene is named only where the DNA matches it firmly. Clone size is stated in some rows and not others, as once, few, many or a class when expanded.

TGTGCCTGGAGTTTATATGGGGGCGCTGGAAACACCATATATTTT	CAWSLYGGAGNTIYF	TRBJ1-3	-	-	TRBV30
TGTGCCAGCAGCAAACCTAGGGCCTCACCGCAGTATTTT	CASSKPRASPQYF	TRBJ2-3	-	-	TRBV21-1
TGTGCCAGCAGCCCATATCAGGGGGCCTACGAGCAGTACTTC	CASSPYQGAYEQYF	TRBJ2-7	TRBD1	-	TRBV3-1/TRBV3-2
TGTGCCACCAGTGACAGGGGAGATACGCAGTATTTT	CATSDRGDTQYF	TRBJ2-3	-	-	TRBV24-1
TGTGCCATCAGTGCTCCGGGACTTGAAGCTTTCTTT	CAISAPGLEAFF	TRBJ1-1	-	-	TRBV10-3
TGCGCCAGCAGCCTATCCACGCGACAGGTCGGATCTGGAAACACCATATATTTT	CASSLSTRQVGSGNTIYF	TRBJ1-3	-	once	TRBV4-1
TGTGCCAGCAGCCAGGGGACAGGGTTGGCAGATACGCAGTATTTT	CASSQGTGLADTQYF	TRBJ2-3	TRBD1	-	TRBV3-1/TRBV3-2
TGTGCCAGCAGTGGTGGGACTAGGGGGTACAATGAGCAGTTCTTC	CASSGGTRGYNEQFF	TRBJ2-1	TRBD2	-	TRBV2
TGCGCCAGCAGCTTGGATGGACAGGCAACTAATGAAAAACTGTTTTTT	CASSLDGQATNEKLFF	TRBJ1-4	TRBD1	-	TRBV5-1
TGTGCCAGTAGTATTTCGGCGGCGGAGAACACCGGGGAGCTGTTTTTT	CASSISAAENTGELFF	TRBJ2-2	-	-	TRBV19
TGTGCCAGCAATAACGGGGGGGCTATCTCCGAGCAGTACTTC	CASNNGGAISEQYF	TRBJ2-7	TRBD2	-	TRBV9
TGTGCCACGCAGACAGGTTCGAACACCGGGGAGCTGTTTTTT	CATQTGSNTGELFF	TRBJ2-2	-	-	TRBV28
TGTGCCAGTAGTGGGGGAGACACAGTCGATGAGCAGTTCTTC	CASSGGDTVDEQFF	TRBJ2-1	-	few	TRBV19
TGTGCCAGCAGCGTAGATCCCGGGACAGGTCCCCCTAGCTCCTACAATGAGCAGTTCTTC	CASSVDPGTGPPSSYNEQFF	TRBJ2-1	TRBD1	-	TRBV9
TGCGCCAGCAGTCAACGCCGACGGACCGGGTCCTTC	CASSQRRRTGSF	TRBJ1-2	-	-	TRBV23-1
TGTGCCAGCAGTCTTAGACAGGGTCATGGTTCTGAAGCTTTCTTT	CASSLRQGHGSEAFF	TRBJ1-1	TRBD1	-	TRBV27
TGTGCCAGCAGCTTAGCGAGGGAAGATACGCAGTATTTT	CASSLAREDTQYF	TRBJ2-3	-	once	TRBV7-2
TGTGCCAGCAGCCCTAGACAGGGGGGCTCAATTGCAGATACGCAGTATTTT	CASSPRQGGSIADTQYF	TRBJ2-3	TRBD1	-	TRBV7-6
TGTGCCAGCAGTGAATGGGTAGCGGGCACAGATACGCAGTATTTT	CASSEWVAGTDTQYF	TRBJ2-3	-	-	TRBV25-1
TGTGCCAGCAGCTCTAGGGGGGATAATCAGCCCCAGCATTTT	CASSSRGDNQPQHF	TRBJ1-5	-	-	TRBV7-2
TGTGCCAGACGCCGGGACAGAAGAAAAGAGACCCAGTACTTC	CARRRDRRKETQYF	TRBJ2-5	TRBD1	-	TRBV19
TGCAGCGCCGTACAGGGTTTTAGCACAGATACGCAGTATTTT	CSAVQGFSTDTQYF	TRBJ2-3	-	-	TRBV29-1
TGTGCCAGCAGGGATCTTGGGACTAGGGATGAGACCCAGTACTTC	CASRDLGTRDETQYF	TRBJ2-5	TRBD2	-	TRBV6-4
TGTGCCAGCTCACCCTCCTCTCAGGGAGTCGGTGAAAAACTGTTTTTT	CASSPSSQGVGEKLFF	TRBJ1-4	-	-	TRBV18
TGTGCCAGCAGTTACGGGACAGGGATGGCTCCCGAGGCCGGGGAGCTGTTTTTT	CASSYGTGMAPEAGELFF	TRBJ2-2	TRBD1	-	TRBV6-2/TRBV6-3
TGTGCCAGCAGCCACGACAGGGATTGGAACACTGAAGCTTTCTTT	CASSHDRDWNTEAFF	TRBJ1-1	TRBD1	-	TRBV7-9
TGTGCCAGCAGTTTTTGGTCTGCAACTAATGAAAAACTGTTTTTT	CASSFWSATNEKLFF	TRBJ1-4	-	-	TRBV6-2/TRBV6-3